This record looks at one TCR beta chain sequence and its context. The antigen remains undetermined. TCRdb analysed the reads with MiXCR anew, one entry per CDR3 protein. The data hold about 530,000 distinct CDR3 sequences, with more than 20% observed a single time. Per the germline V gene, CDR1 is DFQATT and CDR2 is SNEGSKA (reference sequence). Trimming pared 5 bases from V and 2 bases from J, leaving 18 bases between. The CDR3 covers 15 residues. The sample originates from a study of T cell repertoires in cytomegalovirus infection. About the study: Public TCR beta signatures marked donors with CMV infection and the matching HLA.

Overall study results and limits: Dominant in the ex vivo response were TCR beta clonotypes restricted by HLA-C and specific for CMV.

This chain links TRBV20-1 with TRBJ2-5, with D tentatively TRBD2 (6 bases). What was sequenced was PBMCs. This TCR was recovered from a human donor in good health (CMV status not recorded). Some clones in this sample may be carry-over from other donors' samples. This CDR3 is CSAGRWGENQETQYF. CDR3 sequence (DNA): TGCAGTGCTGGCAGATGGGGGGAGAATCAAGAGACCCAGTACTTC.